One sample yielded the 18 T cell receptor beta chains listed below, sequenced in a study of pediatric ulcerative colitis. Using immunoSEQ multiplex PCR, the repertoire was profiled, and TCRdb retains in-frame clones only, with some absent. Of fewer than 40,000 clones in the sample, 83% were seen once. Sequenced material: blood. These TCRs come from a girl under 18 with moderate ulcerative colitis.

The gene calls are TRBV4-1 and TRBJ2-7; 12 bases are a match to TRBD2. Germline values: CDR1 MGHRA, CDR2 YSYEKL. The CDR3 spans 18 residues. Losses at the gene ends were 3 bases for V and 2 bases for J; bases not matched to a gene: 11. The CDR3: CASSQSPSGGASPYEQYF. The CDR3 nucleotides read TGCGCCAGCAGCCAGTCCCCTAGCGGGGGGGCCTCACCCTACGAGCAGTACTTC.

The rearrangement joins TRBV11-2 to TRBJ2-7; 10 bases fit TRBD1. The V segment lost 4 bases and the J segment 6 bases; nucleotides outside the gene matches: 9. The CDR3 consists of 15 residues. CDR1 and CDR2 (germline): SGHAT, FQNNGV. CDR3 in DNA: TGTGCCAGCAGCTCCTCGACAGGGGGCTTCAGCGAGCAGTACTTC. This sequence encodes CASSSSTGGFSEQYF. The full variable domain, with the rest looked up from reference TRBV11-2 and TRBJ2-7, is EAGVAQSPRYKIIEKRQSVAFWCNPISGHATLYWYQQILGQGPKLLIQFQNNGVVDDSQLPKDRFSAERLKGVDSTLKIQPAKLEDSAVYLCASSSSTGGFSEQYFGPGTRLTVT.

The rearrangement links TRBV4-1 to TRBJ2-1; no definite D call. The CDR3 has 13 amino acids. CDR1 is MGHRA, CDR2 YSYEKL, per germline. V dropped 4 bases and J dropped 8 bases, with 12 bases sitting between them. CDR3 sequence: CASSPPIADEQFF. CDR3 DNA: TGCGCCAGCAGCCCCCCGATCGCGGATGAGCAGTTCTTC.

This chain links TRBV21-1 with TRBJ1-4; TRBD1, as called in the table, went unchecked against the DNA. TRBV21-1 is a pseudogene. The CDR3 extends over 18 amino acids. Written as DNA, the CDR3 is TGTGCCAGCAGCAAATCGCCCGTGGCTGGTGTCAAGAAGGAAAAACTGTTTTTT. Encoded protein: CASSKSPVAGVKKEKLFF.

The CDR3 loop is CASSQGLNGGYGYTF. The DNA of the CDR3 is TGCGCCAGCAGCCAAGGGCTAAACGGGGGCTATGGCTACACCTTC. The V call is TRBV4-3, the J call TRBJ1-2, with D tentatively TRBD1 (5 bases). The CDR3 covers 15 residues. V was cut by 1 base and J by 4 bases, with 13 bases left in between. The V gene's germline CDR1 is LGHNA and CDR2 YSLEER.

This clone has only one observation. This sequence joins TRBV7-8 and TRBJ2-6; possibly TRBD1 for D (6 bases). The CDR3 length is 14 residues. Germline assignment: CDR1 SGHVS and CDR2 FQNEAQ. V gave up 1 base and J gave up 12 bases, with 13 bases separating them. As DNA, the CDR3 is TGTGCCAGCAGCTTAGATCCAGGGGTTAGCGTCCTGACTTTC. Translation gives CASSLDPGVSVLTF.

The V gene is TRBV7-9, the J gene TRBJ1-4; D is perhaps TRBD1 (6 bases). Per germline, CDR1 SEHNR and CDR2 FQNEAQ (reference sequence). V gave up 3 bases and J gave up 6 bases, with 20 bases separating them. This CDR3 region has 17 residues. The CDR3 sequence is CASSFMTLTGNYEKLFF. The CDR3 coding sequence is TGTGCCAGCAGCTTCATGACTCTGACAGGCAATTATGAAAAACTGTTTTTT.

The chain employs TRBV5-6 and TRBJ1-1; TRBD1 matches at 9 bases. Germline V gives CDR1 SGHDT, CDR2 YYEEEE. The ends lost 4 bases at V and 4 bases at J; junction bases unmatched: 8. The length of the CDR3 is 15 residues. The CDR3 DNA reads TGTGCCAGCAGCCCATCGACAGGGGGGGGCACTGAAGCTTTCTTT. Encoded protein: CASSPSTGGGTEAFF.

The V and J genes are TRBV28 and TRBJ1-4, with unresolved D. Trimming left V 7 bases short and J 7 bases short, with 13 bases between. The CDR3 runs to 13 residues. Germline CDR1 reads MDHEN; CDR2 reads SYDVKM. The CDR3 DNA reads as TGTGCCAGCAAATATAGAGGCATTGAAAAACTGTTTTTT. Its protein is CASKYRGIEKLFF.

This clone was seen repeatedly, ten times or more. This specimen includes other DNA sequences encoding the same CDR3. DNA for the CDR3: TGTGCCAGCAGCTCCCTCAATCAGCCCCAGCATTTT. It specifies CASSSLNQPQHF. The chain recombines TRBV5-6 with TRBJ1-5, with no clear D. With 3 bases removed from V and 3 bases from J, the gap between germline ends came to 4 bases. The CDR3 sequence is 12 residues long. Germline V gives CDR1 SGHDT, CDR2 YYEEEE. The variable domain in full, with the rest retrieved from reference TRBV5-6 and TRBJ1-5, is DAGVTQSPTHLIKTRGQQVTLRCSPKSGHDTVSWYQQALGQGPQFIFQYYEEEERQRGNFPDRFSGHQFPNYSSELNVNALLLGDSALYLCASSSLNQPQHFGDGTRLSIL.

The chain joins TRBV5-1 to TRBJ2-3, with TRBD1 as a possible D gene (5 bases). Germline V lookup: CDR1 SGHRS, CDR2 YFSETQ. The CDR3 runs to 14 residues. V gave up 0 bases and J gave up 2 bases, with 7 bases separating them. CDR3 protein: CASSLVGATDTQYF. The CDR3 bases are TGCGCCAGCAGCTTGGTAGGGGCCACAGATACGCAGTATTTT.

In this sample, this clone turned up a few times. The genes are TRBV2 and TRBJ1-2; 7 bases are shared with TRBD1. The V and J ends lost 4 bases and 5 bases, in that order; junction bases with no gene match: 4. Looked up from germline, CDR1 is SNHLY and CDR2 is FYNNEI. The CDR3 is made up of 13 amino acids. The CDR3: CASSGQGPYGYTF. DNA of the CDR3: TGTGCCAGCAGTGGACAGGGCCCTTATGGCTACACCTTC.

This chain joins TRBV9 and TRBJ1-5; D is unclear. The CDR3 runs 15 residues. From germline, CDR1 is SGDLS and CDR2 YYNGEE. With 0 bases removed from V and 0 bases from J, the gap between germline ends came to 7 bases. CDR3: CASSVGYGSNQPQHF. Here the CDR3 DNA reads TGTGCCAGCAGCGTAGGGTACGGTAGCAATCAGCCCCAGCATTTT. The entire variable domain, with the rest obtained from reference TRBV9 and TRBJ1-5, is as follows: DSGVTQTPKHLITATGQRVTLRCSPRSGDLSVYWYQQSLDQGLQFLIQYYNGEERAKGNILERFSAQQFPDLHSELNLSSLELGDSALYFCASSVGYGSNQPQHFGDGTRLSIL.

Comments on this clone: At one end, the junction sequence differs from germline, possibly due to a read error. The CDR3 nucleotides read TGTGCCAGCAGCTTGTCGGGGCCGCTCTTC. Translating gives CASSLSGPLF. This chain links TRBV5-8 with TRBJ2-1; D tentatively fits TRBD1 or TRBD2 (5 bases each). The CDR3 is made up of 10 amino acids. Per germline, CDR1 SGHTS and CDR2 YDEGEE.

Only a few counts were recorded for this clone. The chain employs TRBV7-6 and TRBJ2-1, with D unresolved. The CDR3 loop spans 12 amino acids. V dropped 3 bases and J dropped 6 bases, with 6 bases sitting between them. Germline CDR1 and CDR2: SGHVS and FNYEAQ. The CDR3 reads CASSFTSNEQFF. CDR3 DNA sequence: TGTGCCAGCAGCTTCACATCCAATGAGCAGTTCTTC.

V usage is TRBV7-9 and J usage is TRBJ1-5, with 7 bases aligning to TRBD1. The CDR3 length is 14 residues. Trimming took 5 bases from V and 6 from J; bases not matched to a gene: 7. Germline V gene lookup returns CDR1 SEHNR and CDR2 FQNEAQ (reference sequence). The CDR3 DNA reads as TGTGCCAGCAGCCAGGGGGGGATAGCTCAGCCCCAGCATTTT. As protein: CASSQGGIAQPQHF.

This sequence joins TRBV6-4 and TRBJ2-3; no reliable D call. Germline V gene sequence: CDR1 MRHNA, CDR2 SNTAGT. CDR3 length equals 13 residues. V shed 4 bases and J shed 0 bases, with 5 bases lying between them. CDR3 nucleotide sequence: TGTGCCAGCAGTGGCGCTAGCACAGATACGCAGTATTTT. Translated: CASSGASTDTQYF.

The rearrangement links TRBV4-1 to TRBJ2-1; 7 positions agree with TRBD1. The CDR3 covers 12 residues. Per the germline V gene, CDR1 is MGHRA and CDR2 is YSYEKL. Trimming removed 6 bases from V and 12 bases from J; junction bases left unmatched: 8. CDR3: CASSSRQGRQFF. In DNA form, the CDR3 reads TGCGCCAGCAGTTCAAGACAGGGCCGGCAGTTCTTC.